This TCR beta chain was captured by sequencing in a study of T cell clonality in common variable immunodeficiency. Germline assignment: CDR1 SGHTA and CDR2 FQGNSA. This CDR3 is 15 amino acids long. V lost 5 bases and J lost 5; bases outside the gene matches: 8. This clone was seen ten or more times. Antigen: not known. The CDR3 end lies 3 residues beyond the end of the read and is filled in from the germline J gene. The method was immunoSEQ multiplex PCR; TCRdb's version includes in-frame clones alone and lacks a portion of them. This sample carries about 74,000 clones, none of them present only once. Notes on the study in general: In common variable immunodeficiency, TCR beta chains reportedly carried fewer deletions and N-nucleotide insertions. CVID subjects showed higher TCRbeta clonality than healthy controls.

Blood samples were heparinized, about 4.5 to 9 ml per donor. The receptor's source is a person aged 18-70 years in good health. Sequenced: peripheral blood mononuclear cells. The chain recombines TRBV7-2 with TRBJ2-1; 8 nucleotides match TRBD2. CDR3 sequence: CASSPLSGNNNEQFF. Incomplete CDR3 DNA: TGTGCCAGCAGCCCCCTTAGCGGGAACAACAATGAG.